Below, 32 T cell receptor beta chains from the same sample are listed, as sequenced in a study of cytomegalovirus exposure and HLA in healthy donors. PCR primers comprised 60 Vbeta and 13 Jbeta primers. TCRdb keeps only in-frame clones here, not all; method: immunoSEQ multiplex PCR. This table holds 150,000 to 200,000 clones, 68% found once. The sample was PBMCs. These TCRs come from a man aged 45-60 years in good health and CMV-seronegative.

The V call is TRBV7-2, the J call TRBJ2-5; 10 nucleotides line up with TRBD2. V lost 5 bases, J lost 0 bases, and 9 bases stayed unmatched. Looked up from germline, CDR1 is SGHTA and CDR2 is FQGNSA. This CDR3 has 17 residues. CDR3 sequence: CASSPKGLAGDQETQYF. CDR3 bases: TGTGCCAGCAGCCCGAAGGGTCTAGCGGGGGACCAAGAGACCCAGTACTTC. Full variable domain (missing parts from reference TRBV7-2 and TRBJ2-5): GAGVSQSPSNKVTEKGKDVELRCDPISGHTALYWYRQSLGQGLEFLIYFQGNSAPDKSGLPSDRFSAERTGGSVSTLTIQRTQQEDSAVYLCASSPKGLAGDQETQYFGPGTRLLVL.

In nucleotides, the CDR3 is TGCGCCAGCAGCTTCCGGACTAGCGGGGGCGGCACAGATACGCAGTATTTT. Translated, it gives CASSFRTSGGGTDTQYF. The chain joins TRBV5-1 to TRBJ2-3, with 13 bases that match TRBD2. Unmatched junction bases numbered 4, after V lost 2 bases and J lost 1 base. The CDR3 runs to 17 residues. CDR1 is SGHRS and CDR2 is YFSETQ in the germline V gene.

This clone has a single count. The CDR3 DNA follows: TGTGCCTCCATTTTGGGGACAGACACTGAAGCTTTCTTT. It codes for CASILGTDTEAFF. V is TRBV6-1 and J is TRBJ1-1; 7 positions agree with TRBD1. This CDR3 is 13 amino acids long. Germline loops: CDR1 MNHNS, CDR2 SASEGT. The V and J ends lost 11 bases and 3 bases, in that order; junction bases with no gene match: 9.

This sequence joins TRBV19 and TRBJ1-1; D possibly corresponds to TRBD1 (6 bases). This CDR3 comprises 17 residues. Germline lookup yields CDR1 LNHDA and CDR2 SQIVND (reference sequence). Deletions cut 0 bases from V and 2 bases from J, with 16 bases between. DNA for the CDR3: TGTGCCAGTAGTATAGATGGGGGGGCCTTGGTAAACACTGAAGCTTTCTTT. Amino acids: CASSIDGGALVNTEAFF.

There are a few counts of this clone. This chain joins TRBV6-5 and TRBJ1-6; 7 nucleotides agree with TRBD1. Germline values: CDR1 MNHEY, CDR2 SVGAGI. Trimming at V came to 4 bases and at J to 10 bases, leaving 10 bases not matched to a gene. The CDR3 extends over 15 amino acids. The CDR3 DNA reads TGTGCCAGCAGTTCGATACAGGGGAACAGGTCACCCCTCCACTTT. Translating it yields CASSSIQGNRSPLHF.

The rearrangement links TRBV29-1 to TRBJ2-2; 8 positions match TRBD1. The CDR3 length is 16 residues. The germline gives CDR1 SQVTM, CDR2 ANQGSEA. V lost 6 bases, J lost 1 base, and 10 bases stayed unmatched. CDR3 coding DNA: TGCAGCGTACTTGGACAGGGCAAGGAGAACACCGGGGAGCTGTTTTTT. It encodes CSVLGQGKENTGELFF.

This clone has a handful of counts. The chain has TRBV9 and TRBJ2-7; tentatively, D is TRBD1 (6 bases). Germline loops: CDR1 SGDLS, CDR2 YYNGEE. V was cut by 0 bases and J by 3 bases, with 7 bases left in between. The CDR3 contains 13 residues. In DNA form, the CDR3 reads TGTGCCAGCAGCGTAGGACAGGACTACGAGCAGTACTTC. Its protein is CASSVGQDYEQYF.

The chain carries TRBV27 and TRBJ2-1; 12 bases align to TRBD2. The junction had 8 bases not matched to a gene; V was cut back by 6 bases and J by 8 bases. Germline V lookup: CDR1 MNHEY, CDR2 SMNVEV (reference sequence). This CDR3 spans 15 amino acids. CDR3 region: CASSPPLAGGHEQFF. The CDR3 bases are TGTGCCAGCAGCCCACCACTAGCGGGGGGCCATGAGCAGTTCTTC.

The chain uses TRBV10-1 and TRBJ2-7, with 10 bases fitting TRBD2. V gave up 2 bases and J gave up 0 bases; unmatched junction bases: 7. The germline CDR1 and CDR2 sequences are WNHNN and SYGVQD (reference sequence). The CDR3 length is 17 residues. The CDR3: CASSEPLAGAHSYEQYF. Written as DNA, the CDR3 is TGCGCCAGCAGTGAGCCCCTAGCGGGGGCCCACTCCTACGAGCAGTACTTC.

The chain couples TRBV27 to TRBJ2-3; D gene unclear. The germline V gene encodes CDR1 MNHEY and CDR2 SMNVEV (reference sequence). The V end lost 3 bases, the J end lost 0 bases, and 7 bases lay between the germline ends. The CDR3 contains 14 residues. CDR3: CASSFQASTDTQYF. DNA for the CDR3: TGTGCCAGCAGTTTTCAGGCTAGCACAGATACGCAGTATTTT.

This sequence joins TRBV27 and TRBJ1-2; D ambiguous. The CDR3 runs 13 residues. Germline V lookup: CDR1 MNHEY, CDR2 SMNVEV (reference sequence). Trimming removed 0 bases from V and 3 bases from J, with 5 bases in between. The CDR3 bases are TGTGCCAGCAGTTTATCGGAGGACTATGGCTACACCTTC. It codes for CASSLSEDYGYTF.

The CDR3 here is CASSPRTGTQPGNTIYF. In DNA, the CDR3 is TGTGCCAGCAGCCCCAGGACAGGAACCCAGCCGGGAAACACCATATATTTT. V gene TRBV7-8 combines with J gene TRBJ1-3; 7 bases are a match to TRBD1. The ends lost 5 bases at V and 4 bases at J; junction bases unmatched: 14. The CDR3 loop spans 17 amino acids. Germline lookup yields CDR1 SGHVS and CDR2 FQNEAQ.

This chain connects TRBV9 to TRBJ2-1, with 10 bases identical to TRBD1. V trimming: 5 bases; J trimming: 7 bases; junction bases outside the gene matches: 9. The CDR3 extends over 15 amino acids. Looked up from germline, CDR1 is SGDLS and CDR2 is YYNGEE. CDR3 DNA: TGTGCCAGCAGTTTCGGACAGGGGGTTGTGAATGAGCAGTTCTTC. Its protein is CASSFGQGVVNEQFF.

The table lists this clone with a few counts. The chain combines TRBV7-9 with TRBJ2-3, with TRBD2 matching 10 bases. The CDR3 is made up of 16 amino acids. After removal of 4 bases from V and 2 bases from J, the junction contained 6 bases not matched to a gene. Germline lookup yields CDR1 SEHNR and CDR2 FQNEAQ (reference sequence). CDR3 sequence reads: CASSSGLADSTDTQYF. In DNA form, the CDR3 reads TGTGCCAGCAGCTCCGGACTAGCGGACTCCACAGATACGCAGTATTTT. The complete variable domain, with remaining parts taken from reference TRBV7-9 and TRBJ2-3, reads DTGVSQNPRHKITKRGQNVTFRCDPISEHNRLYWYRQTLGQGPEFLTYFQNEAQLEKSRLLSDRFSAERPKGSFSTLEIQRTEQGDSAMYLCASSSGLADSTDTQYFGPGTRLTVL.

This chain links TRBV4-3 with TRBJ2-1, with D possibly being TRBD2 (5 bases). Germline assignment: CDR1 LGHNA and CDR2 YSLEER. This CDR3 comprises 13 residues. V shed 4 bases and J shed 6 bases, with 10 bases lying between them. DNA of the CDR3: TGCGCCAGCAGCCTCACTAGAGCCAATGAGCAGTTCTTC. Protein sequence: CASSLTRANEQFF.

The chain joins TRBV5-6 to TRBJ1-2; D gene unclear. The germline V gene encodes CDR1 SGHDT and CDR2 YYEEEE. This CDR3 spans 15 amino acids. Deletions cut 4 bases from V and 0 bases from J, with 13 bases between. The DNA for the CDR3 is TGTGCCAGCAGCCCCACAGCAAACTCTAACTATGGCTACACCTTC. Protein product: CASSPTANSNYGYTF.

CDR3 coding DNA: TGCGCCAGCAGCTTGCTCTTGACCGGGGAGCTGTTTTTT. This translates into CASSLLLTGELFF. The chain recombines TRBV5-1 with TRBJ2-2; the D is unclear. Trimming left V 1 base short and J 5 bases short, with 6 bases between. Looked up from germline, CDR1 is SGHRS and CDR2 is YFSETQ. This CDR3 region has 13 residues.

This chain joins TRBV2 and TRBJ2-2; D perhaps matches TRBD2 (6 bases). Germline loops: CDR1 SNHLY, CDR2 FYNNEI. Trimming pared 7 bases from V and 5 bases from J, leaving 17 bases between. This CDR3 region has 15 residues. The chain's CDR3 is CASTLGTPGTGELFF. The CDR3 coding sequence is TGTGCCAGCACCCTCGGGACTCCAGGTACCGGGGAGCTGTTTTTT.

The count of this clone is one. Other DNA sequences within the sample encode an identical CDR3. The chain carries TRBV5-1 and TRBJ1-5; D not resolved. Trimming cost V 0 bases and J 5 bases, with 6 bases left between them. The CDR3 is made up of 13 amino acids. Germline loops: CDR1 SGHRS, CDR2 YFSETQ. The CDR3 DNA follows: TGCGCCAGCAGCTTGGGCGGTGATCAGCCCCAGCATTTT. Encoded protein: CASSLGGDQPQHF. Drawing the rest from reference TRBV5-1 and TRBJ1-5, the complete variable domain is KAGVTQTPRYLIKTRGQQVTLSCSPISGHRSVSWYQQTPGQGLQFLFEYFSETQRNKGNFPGRFSGRQFSNSRSEMNVSTLELGDSALYLCASSLGGDQPQHFGDGTRLSIL.

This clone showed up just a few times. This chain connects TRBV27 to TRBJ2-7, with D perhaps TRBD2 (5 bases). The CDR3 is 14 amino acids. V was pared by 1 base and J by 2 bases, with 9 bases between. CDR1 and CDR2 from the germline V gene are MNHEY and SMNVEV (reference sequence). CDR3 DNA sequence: TGTGCCAGCAGTTTATATCCCGGGGCCTACGAGCAGTACTTC. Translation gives CASSLYPGAYEQYF.

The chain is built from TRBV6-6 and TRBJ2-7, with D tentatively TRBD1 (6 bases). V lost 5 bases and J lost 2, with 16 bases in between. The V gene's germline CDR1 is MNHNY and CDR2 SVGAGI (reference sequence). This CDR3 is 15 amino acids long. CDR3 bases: TGTGCCAGCAGTCGGGACATCCAGCGGCCCTACGAGCAGTACTTC. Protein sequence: CASSRDIQRPYEQYF.

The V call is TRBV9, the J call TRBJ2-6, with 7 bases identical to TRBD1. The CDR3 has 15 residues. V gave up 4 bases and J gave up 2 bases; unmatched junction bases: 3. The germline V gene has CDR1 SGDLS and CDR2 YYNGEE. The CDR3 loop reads CASSHQGAGANVLTF. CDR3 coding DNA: TGTGCCAGCAGCCATCAGGGGGCTGGGGCCAACGTCCTGACTTTC. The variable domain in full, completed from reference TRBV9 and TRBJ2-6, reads DSGVTQTPKHLITATGQRVTLRCSPRSGDLSVYWYQQSLDQGLQFLIQYYNGEERAKGNILERFSAQQFPDLHSELNLSSLELGDSALYFCASSHQGAGANVLTFGAGSRLTVL.

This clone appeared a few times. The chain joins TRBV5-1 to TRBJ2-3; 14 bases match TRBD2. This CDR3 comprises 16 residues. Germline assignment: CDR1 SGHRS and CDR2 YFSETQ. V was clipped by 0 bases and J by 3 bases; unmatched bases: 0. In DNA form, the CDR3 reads TGCGCCAGCAGCTTGGGGACTAGCGGGGGGACAGATACGCAGTATTTT. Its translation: CASSLGTSGGTDTQYF. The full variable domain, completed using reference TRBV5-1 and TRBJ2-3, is KAGVTQTPRYLIKTRGQQVTLSCSPISGHRSVSWYQQTPGQGLQFLFEYFSETQRNKGNFPGRFSGRQFSNSRSEMNVSTLELGDSALYLCASSLGTSGGTDTQYFGPGTRLTVL.

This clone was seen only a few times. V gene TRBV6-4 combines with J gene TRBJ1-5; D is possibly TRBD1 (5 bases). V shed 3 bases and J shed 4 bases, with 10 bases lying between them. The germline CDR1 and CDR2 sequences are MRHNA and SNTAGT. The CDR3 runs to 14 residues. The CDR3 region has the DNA TGTGCCAGCAGTGATTTGGCAGGGAATCAGCCCCAGCATTTT. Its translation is CASSDLAGNQPQHF.

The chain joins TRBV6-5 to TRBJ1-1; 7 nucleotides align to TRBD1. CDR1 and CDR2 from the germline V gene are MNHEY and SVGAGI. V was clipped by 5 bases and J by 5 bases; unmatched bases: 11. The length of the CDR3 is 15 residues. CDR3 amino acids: CASSRDLRGRTEAFF. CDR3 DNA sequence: TGTGCCAGCAGTCGAGACTTGAGGGGGCGAACTGAAGCTTTCTTT.

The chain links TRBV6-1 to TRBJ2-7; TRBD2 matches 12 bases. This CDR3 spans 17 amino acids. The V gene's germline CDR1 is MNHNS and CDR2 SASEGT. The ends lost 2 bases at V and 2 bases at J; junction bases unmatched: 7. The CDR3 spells CASSEIRTSGATYEQYF. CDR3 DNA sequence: TGTGCCAGCAGTGAAATCCGGACTAGCGGGGCGACCTACGAGCAGTACTTC.

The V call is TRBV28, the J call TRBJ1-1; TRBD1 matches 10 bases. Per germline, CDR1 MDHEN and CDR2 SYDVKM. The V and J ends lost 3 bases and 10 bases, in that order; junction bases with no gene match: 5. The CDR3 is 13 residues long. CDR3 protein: CASSFGGQGTAFF. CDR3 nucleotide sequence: TGTGCCAGCAGTTTTGGGGGACAGGGGACAGCTTTCTTT. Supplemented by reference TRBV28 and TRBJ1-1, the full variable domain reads DVKVTQSSRYLVKRTGEKVFLECVQDMDHENMFWYRQDPGLGLRLIYFSYDVKMKEKGDIPEGYSVSREKKERFSLILESASTNQTSMYLCASSFGGQGTAFFGQGTRLTVV.

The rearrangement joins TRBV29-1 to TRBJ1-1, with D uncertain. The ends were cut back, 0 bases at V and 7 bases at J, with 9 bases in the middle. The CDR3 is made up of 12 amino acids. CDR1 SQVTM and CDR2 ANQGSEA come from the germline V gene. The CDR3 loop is CSVEESDIEAFF. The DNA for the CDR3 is TGCAGCGTTGAAGAATCCGACATTGAAGCTTTCTTT.

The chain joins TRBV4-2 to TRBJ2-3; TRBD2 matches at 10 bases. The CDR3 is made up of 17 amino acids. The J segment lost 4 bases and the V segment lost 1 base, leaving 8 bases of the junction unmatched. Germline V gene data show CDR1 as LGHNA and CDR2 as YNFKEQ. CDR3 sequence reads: CASSQGTQRGGSDTQYF. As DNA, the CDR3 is TGTGCCAGCAGCCAAGGAACCCAGCGGGGGGGTTCAGATACGCAGTATTTT.

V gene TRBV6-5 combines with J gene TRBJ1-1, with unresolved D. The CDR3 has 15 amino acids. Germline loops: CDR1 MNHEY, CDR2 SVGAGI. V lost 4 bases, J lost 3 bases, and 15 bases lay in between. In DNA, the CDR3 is TGTGCCAGCAGTTCCCACACCGGGTCACACACTGAAGCTTTCTTT. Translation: CASSSHTGSHTEAFF.

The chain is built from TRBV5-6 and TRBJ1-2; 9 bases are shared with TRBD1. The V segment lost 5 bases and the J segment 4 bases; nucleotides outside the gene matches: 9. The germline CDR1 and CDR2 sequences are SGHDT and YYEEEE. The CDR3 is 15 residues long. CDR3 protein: CASRSPDRGAYGYTF. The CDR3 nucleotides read TGTGCCAGCAGAAGTCCGGACAGGGGTGCCTATGGCTACACCTTC.

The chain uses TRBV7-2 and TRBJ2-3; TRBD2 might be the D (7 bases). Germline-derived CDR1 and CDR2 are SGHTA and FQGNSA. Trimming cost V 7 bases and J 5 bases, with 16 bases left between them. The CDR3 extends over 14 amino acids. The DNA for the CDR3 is TGTGCCAGCAATTTGGGGGGGGCTGGAGATACGCAGTATTTT. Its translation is CASNLGGAGDTQYF.